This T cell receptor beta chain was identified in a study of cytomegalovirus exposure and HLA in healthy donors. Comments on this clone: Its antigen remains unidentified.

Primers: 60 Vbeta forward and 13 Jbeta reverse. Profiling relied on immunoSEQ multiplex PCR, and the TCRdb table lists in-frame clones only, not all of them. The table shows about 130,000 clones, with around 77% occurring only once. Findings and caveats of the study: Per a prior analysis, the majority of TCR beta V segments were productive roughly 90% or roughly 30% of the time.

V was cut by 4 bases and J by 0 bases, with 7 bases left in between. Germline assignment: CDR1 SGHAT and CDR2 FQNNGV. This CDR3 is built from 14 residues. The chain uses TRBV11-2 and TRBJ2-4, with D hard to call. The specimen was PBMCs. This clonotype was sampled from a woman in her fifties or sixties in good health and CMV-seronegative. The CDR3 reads CASSSPLAKNIQYF. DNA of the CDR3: TGTGCCAGCAGCTCTCCACTAGCCAAAAACATTCAGTACTTC.